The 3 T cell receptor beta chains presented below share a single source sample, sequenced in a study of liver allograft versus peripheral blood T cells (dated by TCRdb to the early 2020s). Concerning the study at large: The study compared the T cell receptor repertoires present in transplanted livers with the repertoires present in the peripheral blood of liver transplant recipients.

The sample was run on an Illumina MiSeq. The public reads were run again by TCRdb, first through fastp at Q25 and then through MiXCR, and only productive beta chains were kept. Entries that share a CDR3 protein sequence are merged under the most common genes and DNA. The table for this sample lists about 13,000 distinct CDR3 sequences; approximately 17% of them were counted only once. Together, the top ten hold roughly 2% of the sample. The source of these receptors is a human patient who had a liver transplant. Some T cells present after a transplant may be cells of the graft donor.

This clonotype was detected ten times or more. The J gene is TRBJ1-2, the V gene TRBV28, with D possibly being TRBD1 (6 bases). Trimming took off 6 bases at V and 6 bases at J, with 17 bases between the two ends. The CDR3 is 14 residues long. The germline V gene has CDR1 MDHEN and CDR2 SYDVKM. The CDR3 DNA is TGTGCCAGCAGAATTGGGGGCGCCGGGGATGGCTACACCTTC. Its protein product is CASRIGGAGDGYTF.

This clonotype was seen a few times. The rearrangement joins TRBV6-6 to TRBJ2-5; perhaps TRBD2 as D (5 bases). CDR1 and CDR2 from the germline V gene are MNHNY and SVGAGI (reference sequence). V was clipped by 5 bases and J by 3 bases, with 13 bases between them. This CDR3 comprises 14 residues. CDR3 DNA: TGTGCCAGCAGTCTCGGAGTGAGGGAAGAGACCCAGTACTTC. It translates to CASSLGVREETQYF.

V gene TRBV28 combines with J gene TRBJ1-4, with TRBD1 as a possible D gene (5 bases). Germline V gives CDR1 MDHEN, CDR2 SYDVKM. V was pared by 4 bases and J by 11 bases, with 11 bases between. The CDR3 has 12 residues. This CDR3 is CASSWEGVKLFF. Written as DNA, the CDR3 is TGTGCCAGCAGTTGGGAAGGGGTGAAACTGTTTTTT.